The 17 T cell receptor beta chains below all came from one sample that was sequenced in a study of shared clonotypes between healthy human individuals. Sequenced by immunoSEQ multiplex PCR; TCRdb stores in-frame clones only, minus some. The sample carries about 660,000 clones, approximately 79% recorded once. Sequences were obtained from memory CD4+ T cells sorted from blood. Documented subset: CD45RA-negative fraction. These receptors were collected from a woman in her 30s in good health.

This clone was counted only a few times. In DNA, the CDR3 is TGTGCCAGCAGAAGTAGACTAGCGGGAGGCCAGAACATTCAGTACTTC. It is translated as CASRSRLAGGQNIQYF. The J gene is TRBJ2-4, the V gene TRBV28; 13 bases map to TRBD2. Germline V gene data show CDR1 as MDHEN and CDR2 as SYDVKM. Trimming took 6 bases from V and 7 from J; bases not matched to a gene: 9. This CDR3 spans 16 amino acids.

This clone was observed a handful of times. The chain employs TRBV5-6 and TRBJ2-5, with D unresolved. V lost 7 bases, J lost 2 bases, and 12 bases lay in between. CDR1 SGHDT and CDR2 YYEEEE come from the germline V gene. The CDR3 runs 13 residues. CDR3 sequence (DNA): TGTGCCAGCTGGGTGTGGGATCAAGAGACCCAGTACTTC. Amino acids: CASWVWDQETQYF.

V and J are TRBV14 and TRBJ2-7; D tentatively fits TRBD1 or TRBD2 (5 bases each). CDR3 length: 16 residues. V was cut by 1 base and J by 5 bases, with 18 bases left in between. Germline CDR1 is SGHDN and CDR2 is FVKESK. Here the CDR3 DNA reads TGTGCCAGCAGCCAAGCGGAGGCAGGGTCGATGAACGAGCAGTACTTC. Translated, it gives CASSQAEAGSMNEQYF.

This clone occurred a few times. The J gene is TRBJ2-1, the V gene TRBV5-8, with 14 positions matching TRBD2. V lost 4 bases to trimming and J lost 3 bases; unmatched junction nucleotides: 12. Germline V lookup: CDR1 SGHTS, CDR2 YDEGEE. The CDR3 runs to 19 residues. The CDR3 spells CASSPGTSGRAGIYNEQFF. The CDR3 coding sequence is TGTGCCAGCAGCCCCGGGACTAGCGGGAGAGCCGGCATCTACAATGAGCAGTTCTTC. Based on the CDR3 plus reference TRBV5-8 and TRBJ2-1, the full variable domain is EAGVTQSPTHLIKTRGQQATLRCSPISGHTSVYWYQQALGLGLQFLLWYDEGEERNRGNFPPRFSGRQFPNYSSELNVNALELEDSALYLCASSPGTSGRAGIYNEQFFGPGTRLTVL.

The V and J genes are TRBV27 and TRBJ1-1; the D gene is possibly TRBD1 (5 bases). Germline V lookup: CDR1 MNHEY, CDR2 SMNVEV (reference sequence). The V and J ends lost 6 bases and 8 bases respectively, with 16 bases between them. The CDR3 consists of 13 residues. The CDR3 loop reads CASRYQDGAEAFF. In DNA form, the CDR3 reads TGTGCCAGCAGATATCAAGACGGGGCCGAAGCTTTCTTT.

V is TRBV19 and J is TRBJ2-7, with 9 bases matching TRBD2. Trimming removed 3 bases from V and 3 bases from J; junction bases left unmatched: 6. Germline V CDR1 and CDR2: LNHDA, SQIVND (reference sequence). This CDR3 spans 15 amino acids. In nucleotides, the CDR3 is TGTGCCAGTAGTATTTCGGCTAGCGGGAACTACGAGCAGTACTTC. This sequence encodes CASSISASGNYEQYF. Based on the CDR3 plus reference TRBV19 and TRBJ2-7, the full variable domain is DGGITQSPKYLFRKEGQNVTLSCEQNLNHDAMYWYRQDPGQGLRLIYYSQIVNDFQKGDIAEGYSVSREKKESFPLTVTSAQKNPTAFYLCASSISASGNYEQYFGPGTRLTVT.

The gene calls are TRBV5-6 and TRBJ2-7, with 10 bases fitting TRBD2. The germline CDR1 and CDR2 sequences are SGHDT and YYEEEE. This CDR3 is built from 17 residues. The V gene end was trimmed by 3 bases and the J gene end by 1 base; junction bases not matched to a gene: 10. The CDR3 region has the DNA TGTGCCAGCAGCTCTATTTTCGCACTAGCGGGATCCTACGAGCAGTACTTC. Translated: CASSSIFALAGSYEQYF.

The V call is TRBV10-3, the J call TRBJ2-7, with 7 bases fitting TRBD2. Germline assignment: CDR1 ENHRY and CDR2 SYGVKD. Trimming at V came to 6 bases and at J to 3 bases, leaving 11 bases not matched to a gene. This CDR3 region has 15 residues. The CDR3 DNA follows: TGTGCCATCAGGGCGGGTCGCGGGGAGGGCTACGAGCAGTACTTC. It yields the protein CAIRAGRGEGYEQYF.

The chain is built from TRBV7-3 and TRBJ1-1; a weak D match, TRBD1 (6 bases). The ends were cut back, 5 bases at V and 1 base at J, with 11 bases in the middle. Germline V gene sequence: CDR1 SGHTA, CDR2 FQGTGA. The CDR3 totals 14 residues. Written as DNA, the CDR3 is TGTGCCAGCAGCCGAAGGGGGGCGAACACTGAAGCTTTCTTT. Translation gives CASSRRGANTEAFF. Complete variable domain (other parts from reference TRBV7-3 and TRBJ1-1): GAGVSQTPSNKVTEKGKYVELRCDPISGHTALYWYRQSLGQGPEFLIYFQGTGAADDSGLPNDRFFAVRPEGSVSTLKIQRTERGDSAVYLCASSRRGANTEAFFGQGTRLTVV.

Turning to this clone: Other DNA sequences in this sample translate to the same CDR3. The V gene is TRBV5-8, the J gene TRBJ2-3; perhaps TRBD2 as D (6 bases). This CDR3 has 14 residues. Trimming left V 2 bases short and J 0 bases short, with 7 bases between. Germline assignment: CDR1 SGHTS and CDR2 YDEGEE. CDR3 residues: CASSFSGSTDTQYF. As DNA, the CDR3 is TGTGCCAGCAGCTTTAGCGGCAGCACAGATACGCAGTATTTT.

The rearrangement links TRBV7-9 to TRBJ2-3; D is tentatively TRBD1 or TRBD2 (6 bases each). This CDR3 region has 17 residues. The V gene's germline CDR1 is SEHNR and CDR2 FQNEAQ (reference sequence). With 1 base removed from V and 1 base from J, the gap between germline ends came to 15 bases. Here the CDR3 reads CASSLGEDSFGTDTQYF. CDR3 sequence (DNA): TGTGCCAGCAGCTTAGGGGAGGACAGCTTTGGCACAGATACGCAGTATTTT. The full variable domain, its missing parts supplied by reference TRBV7-9 and TRBJ2-3, is DTGVSQNPRHKITKRGQNVTFRCDPISEHNRLYWYRQTLGQGPEFLTYFQNEAQLEKSRLLSDRFSAERPKGSFSTLEIQRTEQGDSAMYLCASSLGEDSFGTDTQYFGPGTRLTVL.

The CDR3 region has the DNA TGTGCCAGCAGTTCCCCGGGGGGCAAGAACACTGAAGCTTTCTTT. This encodes CASSSPGGKNTEAFF. The gene calls are TRBV28 and TRBJ1-1; the D gene is possibly TRBD1 (6 bases). V was shortened by 4 bases and J by 1 base, with 13 bases between the two germline ends. This CDR3 spans 15 amino acids. Germline values: CDR1 MDHEN, CDR2 SYDVKM.

This rearrangement joins TRBV29-1 to TRBJ1-1; D uncertain. The CDR3 runs to 14 residues. V lost 4 bases, J lost 1 base, and 13 bases lay in between. Germline V lookup: CDR1 SQVTM, CDR2 ANQGSEA. The CDR3: CSVGRRSGNTEAFF. The DNA of the CDR3 is TGCAGCGTTGGGCGTCGGTCGGGGAACACTGAAGCTTTCTTT. Using reference TRBV29-1 and TRBJ1-1 for the parts outside the CDR3, the full variable domain is SAVISQKPSRDICQRGTSLTIQCQVDSQVTMMFWYRQQPGQSLTLIATANQGSEATYESGFVIDKFPISRPNLTFSTLTVSNMSPEDSSIYLCSVGRRSGNTEAFFGQGTRLTVV.

This chain links TRBV18 with TRBJ2-1, with D unresolved. Per germline, CDR1 KGHSH and CDR2 LQKENI. Trimming removed 4 bases from V and 5 bases from J, with 9 bases in between. The CDR3 is 13 residues long. CDR3 nucleotides: TGTGCCAGCTCACTCAGCTCAAACAATGAGCAGTTCTTC. Amino acid sequence: CASSLSSNNEQFF.

This chain connects TRBV5-4 to TRBJ2-7, with TRBD2 matching over 10 bases. There are 17 residues in the CDR3. Trimming at V came to 4 bases and at J to 3 bases, leaving 13 bases not matched to a gene. The germline V gene encodes CDR1 SGHNT and CDR2 YYREEE (reference sequence). The CDR3 coding sequence is TGTGCCAGCAGCAGTCTAGCGGGAGTCCCTACCAGCTACGAGCAGTACTTC. It is translated as CASSSLAGVPTSYEQYF.

J is TRBJ1-4 and V is TRBV28; 7 nucleotides align to TRBD1. V shed 8 bases, J shed 8 bases, and the junction held 11 bases outside the gene matches. CDR1 is MDHEN, CDR2 SYDVKM, per germline. The CDR3 has 14 amino acids. DNA of the CDR3: TGTGCCAGCGGGTTCCAGGGGGGGGTGGAAAAACTGTTTTTT. It codes for CASGFQGGVEKLFF.

This chain joins TRBV29-1 and TRBJ1-2, with a weak D call TRBD1 (6 bases). This CDR3 spans 12 amino acids. CDR1 and CDR2 (germline): SQVTM, ANQGSEA. V lost 8 bases, J lost 7 bases, and 17 bases lay in between. CDR3 DNA sequence: TGCAGCACCTTCGAGGGGGGATCTGGCTACACCTTC. Translation gives CSTFEGGSGYTF.